This is a list of T cell receptor beta chains from one sample in a study of cytomegalovirus exposure and HLA in healthy donors. Produced via immunoSEQ multiplex PCR; TCRdb's table is partial and in-frame only. The table counts roughly 140,000 clones; 0.75% to 1% lies in the top ten. The source material was PBMCs. The origin of the receptors is a male donor in good health and CMV-seronegative. Both conserved end residues are part of each CDR3. A D gene is named only where the DNA matches it firmly.

v_gene: TRBV29-1; j_gene: TRBJ2-7; len: 14; d_gene: TRBD2; CDR3aa: CSGATSGRSNEQYF; CDR3nt: TGCAGCGGCGCGACTAGCGGGAGATCCAACGAGCAGTACTTC
v_gene: TRBV6-6; j_gene: TRBJ1-1; len: 13; d_gene: NA; CDR3aa: CASFLLGGTEAFF; CDR3nt: TGTGCCAGCTTTTTACTCGGGGGGACTGAAGCTTTCTTT
v_gene: TRBV27; j_gene: TRBJ2-3; len: 12; d_gene: NA; CDR3aa: CASGAAADTQYF; CDR3nt: TGTGCCAGCGGGGCCGCGGCAGATACGCAGTATTTT
v_gene: TRBV6-4; j_gene: TRBJ1-2; len: 13; d_gene: TRBD1; CDR3aa: CASSQTGGYGYTF; CDR3nt: TGTGCCAGCAGCCAGACAGGGGGGTATGGCTACACCTTC
v_gene: TRBV7-9; j_gene: TRBJ1-1; len: 17; d_gene: TRBD1; CDR3aa: CASSPPTGVQSQTEAFF; CDR3nt: TGTGCCAGCAGCCCCCCAACAGGGGTCCAATCCCAGACTGAAGCTTTCTTT
v_gene: TRBV6-5; j_gene: TRBJ2-2; len: 16; d_gene: TRBD1; CDR3aa: CASSYSPQGDTGELFF; CDR3nt: TGTGCCAGCAGTTACTCACCCCAGGGGGACACCGGGGAGCTGTTTTTT
v_gene: TRBV6-5; j_gene: TRBJ1-1; len: 14; d_gene: NA; CDR3aa: CASSYSQGVSEAFF; CDR3nt: TGTGCCAGCAGTTACTCACAGGGCGTATCTGAAGCTTTCTTT
v_gene: TRBV19; j_gene: TRBJ1-5; len: 15; d_gene: TRBD1; CDR3aa: CASTPGQGADQPQHF; CDR3nt: TGTGCCAGTACTCCGGGACAGGGGGCGGATCAGCCCCAGCATTTT
v_gene: TRBV28; j_gene: TRBJ2-7; len: 16; d_gene: TRBD1; CDR3aa: CASSTERTGYTGEQYF; CDR3nt: TGTGCCAGCAGTACCGAAAGGACAGGCTATACGGGGGAGCAGTACTTC
v_gene: TRBV30; j_gene: TRBJ1-1; len: 11; d_gene: TRBD1; CDR3aa: CAWSPDRVAFF; CDR3nt: TGTGCCTGGAGTCCGGACAGGGTAGCTTTCTTT
v_gene: TRBV15; j_gene: TRBJ1-2; len: 16; d_gene: TRBD1; CDR3aa: CATSRTGQGTNYGYTF; CDR3nt: TGTGCCACCAGCAGGACGGGACAGGGAACTAACTATGGCTACACCTTC
v_gene: TRBV29-1; j_gene: TRBJ2-7; len: 12; d_gene: NA; CDR3aa: CSVGEDSYEQYF; CDR3nt: TGCAGCGTTGGTGAGGACTCCTACGAGCAGTACTTC
v_gene: TRBV27; j_gene: TRBJ2-2; len: 14; d_gene: NA; CDR3aa: CASSLVSDTGELFF; CDR3nt: TGTGCCAGCAGTTTAGTATCGGACACCGGGGAGCTGTTTTTT
v_gene: TRBV25-1; j_gene: TRBJ2-6; len: 15; d_gene: NA; CDR3aa: CASSEFGGGANVLTF; CDR3nt: TGTGCCAGCAGTGAATTCGGGGGTGGGGCCAACGTCCTGACTTTC
v_gene: TRBV9; j_gene: TRBJ1-1; len: 14; d_gene: NA; CDR3aa: CASSVVIPGIEAFF; CDR3nt: TGTGCCAGCAGCGTAGTAATCCCGGGGATTGAAGCTTTCTTT
v_gene: TRBV13; j_gene: TRBJ1-1; len: 15; d_gene: NA; CDR3aa: CASSTLGTLNTEAFF; CDR3nt: TGTGCCAGCAGCACACTTGGGACATTGAACACTGAAGCTTTCTTT
v_gene: TRBV28; j_gene: TRBJ2-1; len: 15; d_gene: NA; CDR3aa: CASSLAGANNNEQFF; CDR3nt: TGTGCCAGCAGTTTAGCGGGGGCCAACAACAATGAGCAGTTCTTC
v_gene: TRBV5-1; j_gene: TRBJ1-1; len: 14; d_gene: NA; CDR3aa: CASSSGLAGTEAFF; CDR3nt: TGCGCCAGCAGCTCTGGACTGGCGGGCACTGAAGCTTTCTTT
v_gene: TRBV28; j_gene: TRBJ1-2; len: 12; d_gene: TRBD1; CDR3aa: CASSSTGYGYTF; CDR3nt: TGTGCCAGCAGTTCGACAGGGTATGGCTACACCTTC
v_gene: TRBV7-3; j_gene: TRBJ2-3; len: 14; d_gene: TRBD1; CDR3aa: CASSRQGLGDTQYF; CDR3nt: TGTGCCAGCAGCCGACAGGGATTGGGAGATACGCAGTATTTT